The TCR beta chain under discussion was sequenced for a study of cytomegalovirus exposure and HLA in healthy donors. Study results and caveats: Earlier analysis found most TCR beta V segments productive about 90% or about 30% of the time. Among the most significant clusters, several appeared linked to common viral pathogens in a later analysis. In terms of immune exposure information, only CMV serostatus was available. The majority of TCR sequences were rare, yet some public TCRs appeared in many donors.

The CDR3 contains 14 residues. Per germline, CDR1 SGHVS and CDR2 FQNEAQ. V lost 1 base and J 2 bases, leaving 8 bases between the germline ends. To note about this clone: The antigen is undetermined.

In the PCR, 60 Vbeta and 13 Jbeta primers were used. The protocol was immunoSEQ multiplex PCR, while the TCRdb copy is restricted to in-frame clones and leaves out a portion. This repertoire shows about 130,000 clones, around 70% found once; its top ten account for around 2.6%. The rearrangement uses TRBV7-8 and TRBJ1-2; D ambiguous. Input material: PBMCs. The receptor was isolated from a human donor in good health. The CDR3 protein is CASSLVPANYGYTF. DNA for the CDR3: TGTGCCAGCAGCTTAGTTCCAGCGAACTATGGCTACACCTTC.